What follows is one TCR beta chain and its context. Its antigen is not identified. The sample comes from a study of T cell responses to AZD1222 COVID-19 vaccine. TCRdb keeps only in-frame clones here, not all; method: immunoSEQ multiplex PCR. Of approximately 120,000 clones listed, 75% to 85% are singletons. Whole-study results and caveats: Just a handful of AZD1222 recipients were seropositive at baseline. Every sample of the repertoires postdated the peak T cell response. Spike-specific TCR breadth and depth grew following two AZD1222 doses. There were mostly white British donors and more females than males, and clonal diversity was possibly underestimated.

V dropped 8 bases and J dropped 0; count of bases not matched to a gene: 6. CDR3 length equals 14 residues. Germline V gene sequence: CDR1 SNHLY, CDR2 FYNNEI. The sequencing here drew on peripheral blood, taken 28 days after the second AZD1222 dose. This sequence joins TRBV2 and TRBJ1-1; 7 bases map to TRBD1. This sequence originates from an adult who received the AZD1222 COVID-19 vaccine. The CDR3 region is CASRGGQLNTEAFF. CDR3 nucleotide sequence: TGTGCCAGCCGTGGGGGACAGCTGAACACTGAAGCTTTCTTT.